Described below is a single TCR beta chain sequence and its context. The specificity of this receptor is unknown. No much larger clonotype is one base removed from it; base qualities were not supplied. TCR libraries were generated with the immunoSEQ multiplex PCR assay, using TCR-beta and/or TCR-alpha/delta assays for each sample. The Illumina high-throughput platform was used to sequence the amplified TCR libraries. The authors processed their data as follows. Clustering and dimensionality reduction relied on pairwise TCRdist distances among GMM-specific receptors from T cells that were either sorted ex vivo or expanded in vitro. The score assigned to each clinical repertoire was mean NN-distance, meaning the average TCRdist to the nearest 10% of tetramer-positive reference sequences. GEM TCR motif frequency was calculated as the fraction of unique TCRs that matched known GEM sequences by V/J usage and CDR3 length. Active tuberculosis was classified by linear discriminant analysis with leave-one-out cross-validation, implemented in scikit-learn. TCRdb's version of the immuneACCESS table is confined to in-frame rearrangements and falls short of the full clone set. An unresolved V gene accounts for under half of the shortfall where checked; the remainder is of unknown origin. V and J calls and clone size are given by that table; D and trimming were obtained from the DNA. The sample table holds fewer than 40,000 clones, of which approximately 90% were seen once. Together, the top ten hold nearly 2.5% of the sample.

The CDR3 runs 14 residues from the cysteine to the phenylalanine. CDR3 DNA only is kept here, 42 bases in frame from base 1. Trimming at the junction amounts to 5 bases on V and 4 bases on J, and the germline ends lie 12 bases apart. The CDR1 and CDR2 encoded by the germline V gene are SGHVS and FNYEAQ. This sample is drawn from a study of T cells in tuberculosis (dated by TCRdb to 2016 to 2018). A note on the overall study: To characterize T cells specific for the mycobacterial lipid antigen glucose monomycolate (GMM), the study used CD1B tetramers together with high-throughput TCR immunosequencing. PBMC from active tuberculosis patients were archived either before standard anti-tuberculosis treatment began or within 7 days of its start. With approximately ten people per group, a South African clinical cohort compared IGRA-negative adolescents, IGRA-positive adolescents with latent tuberculosis, and adults with active tuberculosis. Overall study results and their limits: Shorter CDR3-alpha lengths in active tuberculosis patients partly drove the smaller NN-distances, and the TCR-beta difference was not statistically significant. An accuracy of more than 80% (AUROC roughly 0.87) was reached by a classifier using the diverse GMM-specific repertoire, compared with approximately 70% accuracy when GEM motif frequencies were used. Smaller mean NN-distances to GMM-specific TCRs were observed in active tuberculosis TCR-alpha repertoires than in IGRA-negative controls, suggesting clonal expansion of GMM-specific TCRs. Clinical samples were selected based on which cryopreserved specimens were available, and the active tuberculosis cases were adults whereas the controls were adolescents.

The sample's time point label, decoded: new active TB diagnosis, blood taken before or within 7 days of starting treatment. Active tuberculosis patients were HIV-seronegative South African adults aged 18 years or older with a new diagnosis. Confirmation of active tuberculosis came from positive sputum smear microscopy and/or a positive M. tuberculosis culture. Immunosequencing was performed on unsorted cryopreserved PBMC and covered approximately 110,000 T cells per clinical donor on average. Recombination joined TRBV7-6 with TRBJ2-1; a tentative D call is TRBD2 (6 bases match). The material was PBMCs, obtained at tuberculosis diagnosis. The clonotype originates from an adult with tuberculosis. The DNA is TGTGCCAGCAGCGTGGGGGACTTTTACAATGAGCAGTTCTTC. The encoded protein is CASSVGDFYNEQFF.